This TCR beta chain was recorded in a study of cytomegalovirus exposure and HLA in healthy donors. Study at large: HLA-typed donors were the source of approximately 80 million unique TCRs held in an early data release.

A multiplex PCR was run with 60 Vbeta primers and 13 Jbeta primers. Per the original data handling: A follow-up analysis tallied tens of millions of unique TCR beta chains, some 11 million shared. Here immunoSEQ multiplex PCR was the method, and the copy in TCRdb shows in-frame clones only, minus some. V, J and clone size derive from that table, while D and trimming were established from the DNA sequence. The sample lists 180,000 or so clones, 76% occurring once. Study outcomes and limitations: TCR beta chains numbering more than 150 were designated cytomegalovirus-associated. With later analysis, a missense DCLRE1C variant became linked to TCR beta V- and J-gene trimming.

On this clone: Its antigen remains unidentified.

After removal of 0 bases from V and 0 bases from J, the junction contained 6 bases not matched to a gene. The germline V gene has CDR1 SGDLS and CDR2 YYNGEE. This CDR3 is built from 16 residues. The origin of this receptor is a female donor in good health and CMV-seronegative. Sequencing input: PBMCs. This rearrangement joins TRBV9 to TRBJ2-7; 7 bases fit TRBD2. CDR3 region: CASSVDSGGSSYEQYF. CDR3 in DNA: TGTGCCAGCAGCGTAGATAGTGGCGGGAGCTCCTACGAGCAGTACTTC.